This TCR beta chain was observed in a study of cytomegalovirus exposure and HLA in healthy donors. Study conclusions and caveats: The authors later linked a missense DCLRE1C variant to TCR beta V- and J-gene trimming. What TCR beta sequences reportedly achieved was accurate prediction of HLA-A and HLA-B alleles in most subjects. Common viral pathogens (according to a later analysis) appeared linked to several of the most significant clusters.

PCR amplification relied on 60 Vbeta primers (plus 13 Jbeta primers). TCRdb's table, derived via immunoSEQ multiplex PCR, lists solely in-frame clones and lacks some. The sample includes approximately 140,000 clones, roughly 84% of them seen just once. With respect to this clone: Its antigen is unidentified.

The source material was PBMCs. This TCR was recovered from a girl aged 2 to 10 in good health and CMV-seronegative.

For the CDR3, the DNA is TGCAGCGTGCACAGGGGGCTCGGCTATGGCTACACCTTC. It specifies CSVHRGLGYGYTF. V and J are TRBV29-1 and TRBJ1-2; 9 bases align to TRBD1. This CDR3 region has 13 residues. V dropped 6 bases and J dropped 4; count of bases not matched to a gene: 6. Per the germline V gene, CDR1 is SQVTM and CDR2 is ANQGSEA.